This T cell receptor (beta chain) was sequenced in a study of blood T cell repertoires in COVID-19. Turning to the study itself: Spain, Italy and the United States supplied samples that represented acute and convalescent COVID-19. PBMCs, B-cell-depleted T cells, or T cells provided the cDNA or gDNA that made up the material.

The method was immunoSEQ multiplex PCR; TCRdb's version includes in-frame clones alone and lacks a portion of them. The sample shows about 39,000 clones, approximately 85% of them seen only once. This sequence was found in a man in his 60s with acute or convalescent COVID-19. The sequencing input was peripheral blood.

CDR3: CASSYGGAYNEQFF. The DNA of the CDR3 is TGTGCCAGCAGTTATGGCGGAGCCTACAATGAGCAGTTCTTC. The J gene is TRBJ2-1, the V gene TRBV6-6; D call uncertain. Germline CDR1 MNHNY, CDR2 SVGAGI (reference sequence). This CDR3 contains 14 residues. V lost 3 bases, J lost 2 bases, and 8 bases lay in between.